These T cell receptor beta chains were read from a single sample in a study of T cell repertoires in cytomegalovirus infection. Via MiXCR, TCRdb re-called the reads, giving one row per CDR3 protein. The table includes under 300,000 distinct CDR3 sequences, 20% to 25% detected once. Their antigens are not known. Specimen: cultured PBMCs, collected from culture after CMV antigen stimulation. The source of these receptors is a human donor in good health (CMV status not recorded). Some clones in this sample may be carry-over from other donors' samples. CDR3s include the opening cysteine and the closing phenylalanine or tryptophan. A D gene is named only where the DNA matches it firmly. Expanded clones get a size class; other rows say once, few or many, or leave the size out.

clone_size	d_call	v_call	j_call	cdr3_nt	cdr3_aa
many	NA	TRBV28	TRBJ1-6	TGTGCCAGCAGTACAGGGAATTCACCCCTCCACTTT	CASSTGNSPLHF
few	NA	TRBV10-3	TRBJ2-4	TGTGCCATCAGCTCCGGGACGGACGCACGTGGGGACATTCAGTACTTC	CAISSGTDARGDIQYF
NA	NA	TRBV4-3	TRBJ2-1	TGCACCAGCAGCCGGCGGGGCCCAGACGCCTACAATGAGCAGTTCTTC	CTSSRRGPDAYNEQFF
many	NA	TRBV7-9	TRBJ1-5	TGTGCCAGCAGCCCCAATTCAGGCAAGGACCAGCCCCAGCATTTT	CASSPNSGKDQPQHF
few	TRBD2	TRBV5-4	TRBJ2-5	TGTGCCAGCAGCATGAAACTAGCGGGAGGGCAAGAGACCCAGTACTTC	CASSMKLAGGQETQYF
NA	NA	TRBV19	TRBJ1-1	TGTGCCACCGCGGACAGCAAGAACACTGAAGCTTTCTTT	CATADSKNTEAFF
NA	NA	TRBV23-1	TRBJ2-3	TGCGCCAGCAGTCAATCTCGGTGGGGGGCTAGCACAGATACGCAGTATTTT	CASSQSRWGASTDTQYF
many	NA	TRBV12-3/TRBV12-4	TRBJ1-4	TGTGCCAGCAGTTTATTTACGGGGAATGAAAAACTGTTTTTT	CASSLFTGNEKLFF
NA	NA	TRBV20-1	TRBJ1-5	TGCAGTGCTAGCCCGGGAATCGATCAGCCCCAGCATTTT	CSASPGIDQPQHF
NA	NA	TRBV6-5	TRBJ2-1	TGTGCCAGCAGTTACTCAAACGACTGGAGCACATCCTACAATGAGCAGTTCTTC	CASSYSNDWSTSYNEQFF
NA	TRBD1	TRBV4-3	TRBJ1-4	TGCGCCAGCAGCCAAGACCTCTTCAAACAGGGGGATAATGAAAAACTGTTTTTT	CASSQDLFKQGDNEKLFF
few	NA	TRBV6-2/TRBV6-3	TRBJ1-1	TGTGCCAGCAGTTACGGGGCAGGTGAAGCTTTCTTT	CASSYGAGEAFF
few	NA	TRBV12-3/TRBV12-4	TRBJ1-2	TGTGCCAGCAGTCTTCTCTCGCTAGCCTATGGCTACACCTTC	CASSLLSLAYGYTF
few	TRBD2	TRBV7-3	TRBJ2-5	TGTGCCAGCAGCTTAGTGGCGGGAGCCCGCCGGGGCCAAGAGACCCAGTACTTC	CASSLVAGARRGQETQYF
many	TRBD2	TRBV7-2	TRBJ2-5	TGTGCCAGCAGCTTAGGTAGCGGGAGACGGGAGACCCAGTACTTC	CASSLGSGRRETQYF
few	NA	TRBV11-3	TRBJ2-2	TGTGCCAGCAGCTTAGCCCAGGTCGCCGGGGAGCTGTTTTTT	CASSLAQVAGELFF
few	TRBD1	TRBV19	TRBJ1-2	TGTGCCAGTAAGAAGGGGGCGCAGGTCTATGGCTACACCTTC	CASKKGAQVYGYTF